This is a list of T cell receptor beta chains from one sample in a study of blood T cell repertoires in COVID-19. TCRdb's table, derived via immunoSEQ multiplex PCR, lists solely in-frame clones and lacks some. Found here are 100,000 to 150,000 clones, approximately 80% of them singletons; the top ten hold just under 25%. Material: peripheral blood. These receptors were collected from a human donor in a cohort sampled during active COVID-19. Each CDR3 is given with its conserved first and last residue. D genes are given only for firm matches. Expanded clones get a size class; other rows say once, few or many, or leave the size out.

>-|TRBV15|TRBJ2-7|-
TGTGCCACCAGCAGAGCCAACCAGGGTCAATACGAGCAGTACTTC
CATSRANQGQYEQYF
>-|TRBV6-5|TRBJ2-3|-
TGTGCCAGCAGTTACCTGACAGGTGCAGATACGCAGTATTTT
CASSYLTGADTQYF
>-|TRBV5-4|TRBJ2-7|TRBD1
TGTGCCAGCAGCCTACAGGGGGTTTACGAGCAGTACTTC
CASSLQGVYEQYF
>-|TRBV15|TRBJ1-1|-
TGTGCCACCCGAGGGGGTCTGAACACTGAAGCTTTCTTT
CATRGGLNTEAFF
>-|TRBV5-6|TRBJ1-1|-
TGTGCCAGCACTGGAGAGGGTAGGAACACTGAAGCTTTCTTT
CASTGEGRNTEAFF
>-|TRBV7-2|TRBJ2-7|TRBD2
TGTGCCAGCAGCTTTAGCGGGGGGGCTTTCTACGAGCAGTACTTC
CASSFSGGAFYEQYF
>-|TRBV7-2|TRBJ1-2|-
TGTGCCAGCAGCTTAGGACAGGTTAGCAACTATGGCTACACCTTC
CASSLGQVSNYGYTF
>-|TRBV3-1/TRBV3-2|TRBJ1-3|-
TGTGCCAGCAGCCAAGGGAAGGGGGAAATATATTTT
CASSQGKGEIYF
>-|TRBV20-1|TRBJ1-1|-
TGCAGTGCTAGTAGGGAGGGAAACACTGAAGCTTTCTTT
CSASREGNTEAFF
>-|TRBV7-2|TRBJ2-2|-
TGTGCCAGCAGCTTAATTCCGACAGCCAACACCGGGGAGCTGTTTTTT
CASSLIPTANTGELFF
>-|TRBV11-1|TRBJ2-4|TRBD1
TGTGCCAGCAGCTTAGGGACAGGGAAAAACATTCAGTACTTC
CASSLGTGKNIQYF
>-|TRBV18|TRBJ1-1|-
TGTGCCAGCTCACCCCTGGTGGCGAACACTGAAGCTTTCTTT
CASSPLVANTEAFF
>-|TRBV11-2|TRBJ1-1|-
TGTGCCAGCAGCATAAGGGGCACTCTGAGGGGGTCCACTGAAGCTTTCTTT
CASSIRGTLRGSTEAFF
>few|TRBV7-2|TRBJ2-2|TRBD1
TGTGCCAGCAGCCGGACAGGGGGCAGAACCGGGGAGCTGTTTTTT
CASSRTGGRTGELFF
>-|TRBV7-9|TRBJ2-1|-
TGTGCCAGCAGCTTAGGGGGCGCTAAGGACAATGAGCAGTTCTTC
CASSLGGAKDNEQFF
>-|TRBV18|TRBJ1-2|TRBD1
TGTGCCAGCTCACCGACCCCGCAGGGGGCCGCCTATGGCTACACCTTC
CASSPTPQGAAYGYTF
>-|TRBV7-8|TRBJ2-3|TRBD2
TGTGCCACAAATTCCCCTAGCGGACCAGATACGCAGTATTTT
CATNSPSGPDTQYF
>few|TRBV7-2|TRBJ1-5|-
TGTGCCAGCAGCACGGACAGTAGCAATCAGCCCCAGCATTTT
CASSTDSSNQPQHF
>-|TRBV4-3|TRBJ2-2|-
TGCGCCAGCAGCCAAGACGGCACCGGGGAGCTGTTTTTT
CASSQDGTGELFF
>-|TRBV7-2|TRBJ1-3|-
TGTGCCAGCAGCTTAGTAGGCGTCAGGGGCTCTGGAAACACCATATATTTT
CASSLVGVRGSGNTIYF
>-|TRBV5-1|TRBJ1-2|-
TGCGCCAGCAGCGAGGGACAACCTAACTATGGCTACACCTTC
CASSEGQPNYGYTF
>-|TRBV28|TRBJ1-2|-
TGTGCCAGCCGCCCCGGGGTATTGGACTATGGCTACACCTTC
CASRPGVLDYGYTF
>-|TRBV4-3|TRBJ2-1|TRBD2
TGCGCCAGCAGCACTCCCCCAACTAGCGGGAGGGCCCGGGCCTACAATGAGCAGTTCTTC
CASSTPPTSGRARAYNEQFF
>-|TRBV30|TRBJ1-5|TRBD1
TGTGCCTGGAGCCGACGCCGATGGGACAGCAGATCGTATAGCAATCAGCCCCAGCATTTT
CAWSRRRWDSRSYSNQPQHF
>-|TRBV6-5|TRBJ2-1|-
TGTGCCAGCGGAAGGGAGAAGTCCTACAATGAGCAGTTCTTC
CASGREKSYNEQFF
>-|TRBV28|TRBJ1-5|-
TGTGCCAGCACCACGTTGACACAAGCGGGCAATCAGCCCCAGCATTTT
CASTTLTQAGNQPQHF
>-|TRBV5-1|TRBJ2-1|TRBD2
TGCGCCAGCAGCTTGGAGGTTAGCGGGGGGCCGAGGTTCTTC
CASSLEVSGGPRFF
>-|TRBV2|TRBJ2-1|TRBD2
TGTGCCAGCGGGAGGGAGGATTACAATGAGCAGTTCTTC
CASGREDYNEQFF
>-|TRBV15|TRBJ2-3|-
TGTGCCACCAGCGGAACCAGGGGCCCAGATACGCAGTATTTT
CATSGTRGPDTQYF
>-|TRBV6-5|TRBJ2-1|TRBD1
TGTGCCAGCAGTTCTCACAGGGGCCCCTACAATGAGCAGTTCTTC
CASSSHRGPYNEQFF
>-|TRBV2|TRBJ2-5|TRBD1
TGTGCCAGCACCTTGGGACAGAAACAAGAGACCCAGTACTTC
CASTLGQKQETQYF
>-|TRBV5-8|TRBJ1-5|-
TGTGCCAGCAGCTTGGAGACAGGAGATAGCAATCAGCCCCAGCATTTT
CASSLETGDSNQPQHF
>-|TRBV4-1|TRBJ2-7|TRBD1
TGCGCCAGCAGCTCGGCCGGGACAGGCTCCTACGAGCAGTACTTC
CASSSAGTGSYEQYF
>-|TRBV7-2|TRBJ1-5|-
TGTGCCAGCAGCTTAGCGGGTGGAGCTCGCAATCAGCCCCAGCATTTT
CASSLAGGARNQPQHF
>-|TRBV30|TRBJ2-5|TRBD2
TGTGCCTGGAGTAAGACTAGCGGGGGACTCCTCCAAGAGACCCAGTACTTC
CAWSKTSGGLLQETQYF
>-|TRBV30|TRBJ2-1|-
TGTGCCTGGAGAGGGGGACCCTACAATGAGCAGTTCTTC
CAWRGGPYNEQFF
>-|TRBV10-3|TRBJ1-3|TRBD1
TGTGCCATCAGTGACTACAGGGGGTCAAGCTCTGGAAACACCATATATTTT
CAISDYRGSSSGNTIYF
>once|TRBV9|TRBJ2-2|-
TGTGCCAGCAGCGTAGTCAGGGGGGCCACCGGGGAGCTGTTTTTT
CASSVVRGATGELFF
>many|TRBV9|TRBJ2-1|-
TGTGCCAGCAGCGTAGCAACTAGTAATGAGCAGTTCTTC
CASSVATSNEQFF
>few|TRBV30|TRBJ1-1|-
TGTGCCTGGACATGGGGGCCTGAAGCTTTCTTT
CAWTWGPEAFF
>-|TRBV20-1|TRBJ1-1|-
TGCAGTGCTAGTCCTCCCGGGGGGGCTAACACTGAAGCTTTCTTT
CSASPPGGANTEAFF
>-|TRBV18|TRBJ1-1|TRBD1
TGTGCCAGCTCCCAGGGACAGGTGGAGCCTGAAGCTTTCTTT
CASSQGQVEPEAFF
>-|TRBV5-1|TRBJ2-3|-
TGCGCCAGCAGCCTAGACGGGGGAGGTTCCACAGATACGCAGTATTTT
CASSLDGGGSTDTQYF
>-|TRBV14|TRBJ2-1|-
TGTGCCAGCAGCCAAGGAATGGGAGACTCGGCGTTCTTC
CASSQGMGDSAFF
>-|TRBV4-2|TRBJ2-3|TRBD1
TGTGCCAGCAGCCAAAGGACAGGAGCAGATACGCAGTATTTT
CASSQRTGADTQYF
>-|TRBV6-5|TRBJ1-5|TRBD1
TGTGCCAGCAGAACCGGGACAGGGGAATTTCAGCCCCAGCATTTT
CASRTGTGEFQPQHF
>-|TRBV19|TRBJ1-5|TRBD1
TGTGCCAGTAGTATAGAAACCGGGACAGGGGGTGGTCAGCCCCAGCATTTT
CASSIETGTGGGQPQHF
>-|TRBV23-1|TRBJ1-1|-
TGCGCCAGCCTAGGAGGGGCTTTCTTT
CASLGGAFF
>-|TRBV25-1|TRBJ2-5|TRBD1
TGTGCCAGCAGTGAAAATACAGGGGGAGAGACCCAGTACTTC
CASSENTGGETQYF
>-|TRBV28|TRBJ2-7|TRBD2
TGTGCCAGCAGTCTGACTAGCGGGAGTTTCTACGAGCAGTACTTC
CASSLTSGSFYEQYF